The rows below give T cell receptor beta chains drawn from one sample of a study of T-cell reconstitution after alpha-beta-depleted transplantation in children. TCRdb re-called the PCR reads through MiXCR, storing one row per CDR3 protein. The sample gives roughly 150,000 distinct CDR3 sequences, approximately 12% of which show up once; approximately 13% is in the top ten. Sequencing used PBMCs, obtained before TCRalphabeta/CD19-depleted stem cell transplant. The receptors come from a boy younger than 10 with acute myeloid leukemia, due to receive a stem cell transplant. The CDR3 runs from the conserved cysteine through the conserved F or W.

v_call	j_call	cdr3_aa
TRBV5-1	TRBJ2-1	CASSADIPGPLSNEQFF
TRBV5-1	TRBJ1-4	CASSPRGTPEKLFF
TRBV11-2	TRBJ2-7	CASSLVSLGNEQYF
TRBV6-2/TRBV6-3	TRBJ1-1	CASSYRGAGNTEAFF
TRBV6-6	TRBJ2-1	CASTYNGEQFF
TRBV6-5	TRBJ1-2	CASSYFALDGYTF
TRBV7-9	TRBJ1-2	CASSLRSGYGYTF
TRBV7-9	TRBJ2-2	CASSPSGGSTGELFF
TRBV5-6	TRBJ2-5	CASSLAPGTPQETQYF
TRBV12-3/TRBV12-4	TRBJ2-3	CASSLRFTRVERGQYF
TRBV3-1	TRBJ1-6	CASSQDMPSSSYNSPLHF